This section outlines one T cell receptor beta chain sequence together with its context. Its matching antigen is unknown. These data belong to a study of cytomegalovirus exposure and HLA in healthy donors. The PCR used 60 Vbeta and 13 Jbeta primers. Sequencing was performed with immunoSEQ multiplex PCR; in TCRdb, only in-frame clones are kept and a portion is missing. The sample lists 150,000 to 200,000 clones; 87% were seen once. Study-wide findings and caveats: Most of the CMV-associated TCR beta chains (in a later analysis) appeared to be HLA-restricted.

The receptor comes from a girl less than two years old in good health and CMV-seronegative. Material: PBMCs.

CDR3 loop: CASSLTGGTNEKLFF. Written as DNA, the CDR3 is TGCGCCAGCAGCTTAACAGGGGGAACTAATGAAAAACTGTTTTTT. The V and J genes are TRBV5-1 and TRBJ1-4; TRBD1 aligns across 8 bases. J gave up 1 base and V 2 bases, and 1 base lay outside the gene matches. The length of the CDR3 is 15 residues. CDR1 and CDR2 (germline): SGHRS, YFSETQ.